Below are 2 T cell receptor beta chains sequenced from a single sample in a study of blood T cell repertoires in COVID-19. Sequencing was performed with immunoSEQ multiplex PCR; in TCRdb, only in-frame clones are kept and a portion is missing. Found here are some 100,000 clones, 90% to 95% of them singletons; the top ten hold approximately 2%. Sequenced: peripheral blood. All receptors come from a man aged 50 to 60 with active COVID-19.

This sequence joins TRBV10-1 and TRBJ2-3; 7 bases map to TRBD1. This CDR3 has 13 amino acids. In germline, CDR1 is WNHNN, CDR2 SYGVQD (reference sequence). The J segment lost 4 bases and the V segment lost 2 bases, leaving 0 bases of the junction unmatched. Here the CDR3 reads CASSEQGADTQYF. CDR3 sequence (DNA): TGCGCCAGCAGTGAGCAGGGGGCAGATACGCAGTATTTT.

This clone was recorded a few times. Different DNA sequences within this sample yield the same CDR3. The chain is built from TRBV6-5 and TRBJ2-3; D is possibly TRBD1 (6 bases). CDR3 length: 13 residues. V lost 6 bases and J 4 bases, leaving 11 bases between the germline ends. Germline assignment: CDR1 MNHEY and CDR2 SVGAGI. CDR3 nucleotides: TGTGCCAGCAGGCTACAGGGCCCAGATACGCAGTATTTT. It codes for CASRLQGPDTQYF.